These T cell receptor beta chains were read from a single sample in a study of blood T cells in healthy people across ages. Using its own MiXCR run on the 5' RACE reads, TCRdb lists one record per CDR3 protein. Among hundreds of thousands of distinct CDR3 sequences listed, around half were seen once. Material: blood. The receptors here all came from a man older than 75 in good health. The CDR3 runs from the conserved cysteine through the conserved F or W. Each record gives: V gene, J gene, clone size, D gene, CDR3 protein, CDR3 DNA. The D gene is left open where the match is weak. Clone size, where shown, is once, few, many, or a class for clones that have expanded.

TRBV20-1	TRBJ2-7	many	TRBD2	CSCPSGRRSYEQYF	TGCAGTTGTCCTAGCGGGAGGAGGTCCTACGAGCAGTACTTC
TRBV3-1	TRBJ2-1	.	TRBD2	CASSLRTSGRTHEQFF	TGTGCCAGCAGCCTCCGGACTAGCGGGAGGACCCATGAGCAGTTCTTC
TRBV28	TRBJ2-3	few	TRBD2	CASRPLGLAGGEDTQYF	TGTGCCAGCAGGCCCCTTGGACTAGCGGGGGGGGAAGATACGCAGTATTTT
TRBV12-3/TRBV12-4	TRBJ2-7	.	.	CASNLLRGETKSLNYEQYF	TGTGCCAGCAATCTACTCAGGGGGGAAACGAAAAGCCTCAACTACGAGCAGTACTTC
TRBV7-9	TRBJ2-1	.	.	CASSVGALLNEQFF	TGTGCCAGCAGCGTCGGCGCCCTCCTAAATGAGCAGTTCTTC
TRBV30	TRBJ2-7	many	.	CAWSVGGPYEQYF	TGTGCCTGGAGTGTCGGAGGCCCCTACGAGCAGTACTTC
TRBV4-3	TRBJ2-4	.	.	CASSQEPSGRRSIQYF	TGCGCCAGCAGCCAGGAGCCTTCGGGGAGGCGAAGCATTCAGTACTTC
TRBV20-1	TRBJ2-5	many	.	CSARDGRGGWETQYF	TGCAGTGCTAGAGATGGCAGGGGTGGTTGGGAGACCCAGTACTTC
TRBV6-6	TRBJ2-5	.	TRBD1	CASRPTGSGQETQYF	TGTGCCAGCAGACCGACAGGGTCAGGACAAGAGACCCAGTACTTC
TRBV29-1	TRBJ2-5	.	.	CSVEDTGHGETQYF	TGCAGCGTTGAAGATACGGGGCACGGAGAGACCCAGTACTTC
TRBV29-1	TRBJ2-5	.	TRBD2	CSGQRGGIGETQYF	TGCAGCGGGCAGAGGGGAGGGATCGGGGAGACCCAGTACTTC
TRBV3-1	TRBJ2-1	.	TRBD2	CASSQGSWAGGRGNEQFF	TGTGCCAGCAGCCAAGGTTCTTGGGCGGGAGGACGCGGCAATGAGCAGTTCTTC
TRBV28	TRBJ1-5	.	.	CASSFNGASNQPQHF	TGTGCCAGCAGTTTTAACGGCGCAAGCAATCAGCCCCAGCATTTT
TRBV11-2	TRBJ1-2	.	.	CASSRDRIGGYTF	TGTGCCAGCAGCCGCGACAGGATCGGTGGCTACACCTTC
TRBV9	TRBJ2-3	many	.	CASSADLGGTDTQYF	TGTGCCAGCAGCGCCGACTTAGGTGGCACAGATACGCAGTATTTT
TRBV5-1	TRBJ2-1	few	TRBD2	CASSFRPAGDGSYNEQFF	TGCGCCAGCAGCTTTAGACCTGCGGGGGACGGTTCCTACAATGAGCAGTTCTTC
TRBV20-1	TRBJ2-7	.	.	CSATLWGAEGGSYEQYF	TGCAGTGCCACCCTTTGGGGAGCGGAGGGGGGCTCCTACGAGCAGTACTTC
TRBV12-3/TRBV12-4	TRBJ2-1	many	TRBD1	CASSLRAGGSYNEQFF	TGTGCCAGCAGTCTTAGGGCAGGGGGTTCTTACAATGAGCAGTTCTTC
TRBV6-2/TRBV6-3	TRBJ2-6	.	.	CAGSYLHVGSGANVLTF	TGTGCCGGCAGTTACCTCCATGTCGGGTCTGGGGCCAACGTCCTGACTTTC
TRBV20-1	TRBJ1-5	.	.	CGTKRGAGQPQHF	TGCGGGACTAAGAGGGGCGCGGGTCAGCCCCAGCATTTT
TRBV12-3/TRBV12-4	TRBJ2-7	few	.	CASSLWGAPNYEQYF	TGTGCCAGCAGTTTATGGGGAGCCCCCAACTACGAGCAGTACTTC
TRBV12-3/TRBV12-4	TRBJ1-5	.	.	CASSRTEYQPQHF	TGTGCCAGCAGCCGGACAGAGTATCAGCCCCAGCATTTT
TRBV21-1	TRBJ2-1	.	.	CASRWTSGEGGDYNEQFF	TGTGCCAGCAGATGGACTAGCGGGGAGGGAGGGGACTACAATGAGCAGTTCTTC
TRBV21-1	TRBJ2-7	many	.	CASSKAAGLATYEQYF	TGTGCCAGCAGCAAAGCCGCGGGACTAGCAACCTACGAGCAGTACTTC
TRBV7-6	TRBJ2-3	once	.	CASSPSGASTDTRYF	TGTGCCAGCAGCCCCAGCGGCGCTAGCACAGATACGCGGTATTTT
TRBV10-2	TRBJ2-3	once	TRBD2	CATKSGGLSTDTQYF	TGCGCAACCAAAAGCGGGGGACTCAGCACAGATACGCAGTATTTT
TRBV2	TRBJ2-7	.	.	CASIRGQGSYEQYF	TGTGCCAGCATCAGGGGCCAGGGCTCCTACGAGCAGTACTTC
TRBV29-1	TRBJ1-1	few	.	CSAGEIEAFF	TGCAGCGCCGGAGAAATAGAAGCTTTCTTT